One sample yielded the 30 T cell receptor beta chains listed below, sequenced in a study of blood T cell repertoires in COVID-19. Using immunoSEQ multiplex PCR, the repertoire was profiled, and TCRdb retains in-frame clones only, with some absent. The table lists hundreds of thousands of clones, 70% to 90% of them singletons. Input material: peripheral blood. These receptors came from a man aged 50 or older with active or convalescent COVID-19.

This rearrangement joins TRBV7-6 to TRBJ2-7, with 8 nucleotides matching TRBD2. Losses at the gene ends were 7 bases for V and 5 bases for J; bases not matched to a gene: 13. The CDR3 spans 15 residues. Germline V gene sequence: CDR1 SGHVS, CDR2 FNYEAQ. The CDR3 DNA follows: TGTGCCAGCACCCCCCGTGCGGGGGGAGGTCACGAGCAGTACTTC. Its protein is CASTPRAGGGHEQYF.

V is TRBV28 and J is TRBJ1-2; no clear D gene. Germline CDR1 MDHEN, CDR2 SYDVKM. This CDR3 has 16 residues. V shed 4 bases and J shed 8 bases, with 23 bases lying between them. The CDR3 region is CASSSSGRRLLYGYTF. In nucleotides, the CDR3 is TGTGCCAGCAGTTCCTCCGGGAGGCGCCTACTATACGGCTACACCTTC.

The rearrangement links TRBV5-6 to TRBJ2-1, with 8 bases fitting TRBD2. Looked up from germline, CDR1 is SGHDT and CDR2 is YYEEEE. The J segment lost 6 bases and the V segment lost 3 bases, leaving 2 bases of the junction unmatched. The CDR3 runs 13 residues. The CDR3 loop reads CASSWTSFNEQFF. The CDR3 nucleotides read TGTGCCAGCAGCTGGACTAGCTTCAATGAGCAGTTCTTC.

This CDR3 is CASSLSGQGLGEKLFF. The CDR3 nucleotides read TGTGCCAGCAGTTTATCTGGACAGGGGCTTGGGGAAAAACTGTTTTTT. The chain is built from TRBV28 and TRBJ1-4; 9 nucleotides agree with TRBD1. Trimming at V came to 1 base and at J to 8 bases, leaving 8 bases not matched to a gene. Germline V gene lookup returns CDR1 MDHEN and CDR2 SYDVKM. This CDR3 comprises 16 residues.

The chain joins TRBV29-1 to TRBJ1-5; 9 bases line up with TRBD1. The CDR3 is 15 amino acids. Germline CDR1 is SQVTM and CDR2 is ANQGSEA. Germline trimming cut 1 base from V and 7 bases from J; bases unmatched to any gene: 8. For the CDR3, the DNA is TGCAGCGTTGAAGTCAGTGGGACAGGGTCGCAGCCCCAGCATTTT. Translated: CSVEVSGTGSQPQHF.

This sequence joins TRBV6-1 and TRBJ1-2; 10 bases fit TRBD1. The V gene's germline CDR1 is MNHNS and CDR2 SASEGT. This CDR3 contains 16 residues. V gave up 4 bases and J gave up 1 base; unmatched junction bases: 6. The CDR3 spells CASSGDRGGFNYGYTF. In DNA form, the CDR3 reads TGTGCCAGCAGTGGGGACAGGGGAGGTTTTAACTATGGCTACACCTTC.

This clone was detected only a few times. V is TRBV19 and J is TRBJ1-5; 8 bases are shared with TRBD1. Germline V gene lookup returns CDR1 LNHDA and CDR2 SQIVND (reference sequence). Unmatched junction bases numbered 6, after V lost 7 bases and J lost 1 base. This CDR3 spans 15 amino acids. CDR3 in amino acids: CASTHQGASNQPQHF. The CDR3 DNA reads TGTGCCAGTACCCATCAGGGGGCAAGCAATCAGCCCCAGCATTTT.

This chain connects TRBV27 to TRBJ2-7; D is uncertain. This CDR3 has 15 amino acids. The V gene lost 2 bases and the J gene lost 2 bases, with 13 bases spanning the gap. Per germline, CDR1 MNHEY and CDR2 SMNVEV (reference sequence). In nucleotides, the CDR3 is TGTGCCAGCAGTTTAAATACAGTCTCTCCCTACGAGCAGTACTTC. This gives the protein CASSLNTVSPYEQYF.

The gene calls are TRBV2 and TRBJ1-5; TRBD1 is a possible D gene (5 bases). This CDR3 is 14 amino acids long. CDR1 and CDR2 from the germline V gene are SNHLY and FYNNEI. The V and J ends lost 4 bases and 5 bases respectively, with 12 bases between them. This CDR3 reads CASSVGQGDQPQHF. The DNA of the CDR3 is TGTGCCAGCAGTGTGGGCCAGGGTGATCAGCCCCAGCATTTT.

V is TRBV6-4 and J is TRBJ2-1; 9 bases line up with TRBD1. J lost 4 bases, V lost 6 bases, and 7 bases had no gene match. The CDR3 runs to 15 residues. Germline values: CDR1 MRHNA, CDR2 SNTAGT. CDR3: CASRPAGTGYNEQFF. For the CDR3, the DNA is TGTGCCAGCAGGCCTGCCGGGACAGGGTACAATGAGCAGTTCTTC.

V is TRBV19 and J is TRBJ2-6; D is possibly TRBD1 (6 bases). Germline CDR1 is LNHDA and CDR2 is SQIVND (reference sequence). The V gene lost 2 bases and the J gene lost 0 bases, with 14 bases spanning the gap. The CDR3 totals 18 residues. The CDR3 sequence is CASSIMSGHISGANVLTF. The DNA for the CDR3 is TGTGCCAGTAGTATAATGTCGGGACATATCTCTGGGGCCAACGTCCTGACTTTC.

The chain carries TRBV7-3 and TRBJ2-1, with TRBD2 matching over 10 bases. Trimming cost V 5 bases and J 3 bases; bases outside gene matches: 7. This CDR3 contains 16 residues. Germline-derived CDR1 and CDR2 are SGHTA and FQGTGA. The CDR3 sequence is CASSQSSGRDYNEQFF. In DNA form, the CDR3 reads TGTGCCAGCAGCCAATCAAGCGGGAGGGACTACAATGAGCAGTTCTTC.

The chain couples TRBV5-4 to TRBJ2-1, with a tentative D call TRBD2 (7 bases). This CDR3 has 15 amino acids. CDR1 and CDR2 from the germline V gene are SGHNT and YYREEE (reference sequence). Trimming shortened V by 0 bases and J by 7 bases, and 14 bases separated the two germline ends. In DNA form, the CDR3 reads TGTGCCAGCAGCTTGGGAGGGGGGGGCCGGAATGAGCAGTTCTTC. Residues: CASSLGGGGRNEQFF. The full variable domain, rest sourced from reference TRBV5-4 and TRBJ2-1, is ETGVTQSPTHLIKTRGQQVTLRCSSQSGHNTVSWYQQALGQGPQFIFQYYREEENGRGNFPPRFSGLQFPNYSSELNVNALELDDSALYLCASSLGGGGRNEQFFGPGTRLTVL.

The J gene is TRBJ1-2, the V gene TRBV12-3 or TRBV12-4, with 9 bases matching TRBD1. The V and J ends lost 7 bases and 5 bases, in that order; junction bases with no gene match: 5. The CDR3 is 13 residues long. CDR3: CASTSGTGYGYTF. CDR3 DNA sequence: TGTGCCAGCACCTCTGGGACAGGGTATGGCTACACCTTC.

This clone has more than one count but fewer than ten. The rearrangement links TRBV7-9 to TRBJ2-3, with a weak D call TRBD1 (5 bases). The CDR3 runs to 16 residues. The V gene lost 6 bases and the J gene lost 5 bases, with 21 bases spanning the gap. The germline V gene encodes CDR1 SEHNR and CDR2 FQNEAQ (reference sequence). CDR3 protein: CASSSRGGVVIDTQYF. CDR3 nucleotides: TGTGCCAGCAGTTCTAGGGGTGGGGTCGTCATAGATACGCAGTATTTT.

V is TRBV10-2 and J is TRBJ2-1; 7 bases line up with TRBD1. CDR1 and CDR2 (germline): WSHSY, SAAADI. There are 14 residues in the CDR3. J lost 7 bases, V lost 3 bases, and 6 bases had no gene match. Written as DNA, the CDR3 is TGCGCCAGCAGTGACGGGGACAGCCTGAATGAGCAGTTCTTC. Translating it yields CASSDGDSLNEQFF.

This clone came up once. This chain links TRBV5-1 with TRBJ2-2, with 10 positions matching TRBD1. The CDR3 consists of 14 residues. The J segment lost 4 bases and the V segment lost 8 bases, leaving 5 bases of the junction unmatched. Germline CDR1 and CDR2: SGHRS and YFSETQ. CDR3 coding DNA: TGCGCCAGTTCGGGACAGGGGTTCACCGGGGAGCTGTTTTTT. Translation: CASSGQGFTGELFF.

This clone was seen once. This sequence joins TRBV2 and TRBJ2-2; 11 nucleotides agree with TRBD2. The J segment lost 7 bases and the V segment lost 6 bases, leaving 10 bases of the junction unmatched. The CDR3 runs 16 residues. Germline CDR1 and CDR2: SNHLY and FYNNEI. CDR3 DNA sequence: TGTGCCAGCAGCCATATAGCGGGAGGGCCGAACGGGGAGCTGTTTTTT. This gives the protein CASSHIAGGPNGELFF.

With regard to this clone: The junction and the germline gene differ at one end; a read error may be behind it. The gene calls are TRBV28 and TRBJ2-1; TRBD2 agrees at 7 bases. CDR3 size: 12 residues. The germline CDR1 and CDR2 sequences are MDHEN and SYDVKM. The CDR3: CASSSEAGKRVF. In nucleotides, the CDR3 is TGTGCCAGCAGTTCCGAAGCGGGAAAGCGGGTCTTC.

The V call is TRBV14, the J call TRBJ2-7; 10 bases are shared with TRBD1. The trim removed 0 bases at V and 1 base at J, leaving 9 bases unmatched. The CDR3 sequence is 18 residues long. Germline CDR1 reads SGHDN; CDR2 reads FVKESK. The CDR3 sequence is CASSQDAGRTGGSYEQYF. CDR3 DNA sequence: TGTGCCAGCAGCCAAGATGCGGGGCGGACAGGGGGATCCTACGAGCAGTACTTC.

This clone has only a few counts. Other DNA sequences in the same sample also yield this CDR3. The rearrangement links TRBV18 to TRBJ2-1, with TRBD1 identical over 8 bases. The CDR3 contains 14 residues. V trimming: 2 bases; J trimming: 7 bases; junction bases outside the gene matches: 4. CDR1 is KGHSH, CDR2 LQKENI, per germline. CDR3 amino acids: CASSPGQGANEQFF. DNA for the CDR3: TGTGCCAGCTCACCAGGACAGGGAGCTAATGAGCAGTTCTTC.

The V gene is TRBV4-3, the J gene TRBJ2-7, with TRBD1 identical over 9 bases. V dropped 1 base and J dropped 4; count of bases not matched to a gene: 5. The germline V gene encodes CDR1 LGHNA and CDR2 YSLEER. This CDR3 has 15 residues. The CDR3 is CASSQGGQGAYEQYF. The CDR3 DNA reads TGCGCCAGCAGCCAAGGGGGACAGGGAGCGTACGAGCAGTACTTC.

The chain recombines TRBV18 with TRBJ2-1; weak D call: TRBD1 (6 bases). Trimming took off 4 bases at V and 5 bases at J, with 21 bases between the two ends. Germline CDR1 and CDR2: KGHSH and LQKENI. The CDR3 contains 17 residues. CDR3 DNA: TGTGCCAGCTCACATTGGGGGCTAGGGATAAAGGACAATGAGCAGTTCTTC. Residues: CASSHWGLGIKDNEQFF.

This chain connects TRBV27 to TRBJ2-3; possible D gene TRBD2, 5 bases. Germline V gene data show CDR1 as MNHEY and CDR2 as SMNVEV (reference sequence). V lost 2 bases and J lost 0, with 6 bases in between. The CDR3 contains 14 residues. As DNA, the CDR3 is TGTGCCAGCAGTTTAGGACTGAGCACAGATACGCAGTATTTT. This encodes CASSLGLSTDTQYF.

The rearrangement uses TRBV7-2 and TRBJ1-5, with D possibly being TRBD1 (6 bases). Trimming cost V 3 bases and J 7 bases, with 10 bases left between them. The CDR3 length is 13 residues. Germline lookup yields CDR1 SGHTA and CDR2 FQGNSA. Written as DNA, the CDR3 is TGTGCCAGCAGCTTTATTCAGGGGCAGCCCCAGCATTTT. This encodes CASSFIQGQPQHF.

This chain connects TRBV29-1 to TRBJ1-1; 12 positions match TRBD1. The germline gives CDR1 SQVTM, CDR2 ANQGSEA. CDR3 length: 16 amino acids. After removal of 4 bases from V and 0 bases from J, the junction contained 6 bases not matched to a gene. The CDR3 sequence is CSVGGQGAQVNTEAFF. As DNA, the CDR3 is TGCAGCGTTGGGGGACAGGGGGCTCAGGTGAACACTGAAGCTTTCTTT.

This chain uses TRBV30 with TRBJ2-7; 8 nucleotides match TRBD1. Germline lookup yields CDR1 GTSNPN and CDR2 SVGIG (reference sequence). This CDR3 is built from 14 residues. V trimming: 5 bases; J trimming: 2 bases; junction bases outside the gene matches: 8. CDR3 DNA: TGTGCCTGGGCCGGGGACAGGAGGACCTACGAGCAGTACTTC. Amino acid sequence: CAWAGDRRTYEQYF.

CDR3 in DNA: TGTGCCAGCAGCCAAGGGACTAGCGGGAGAACGGGCGAGCAGTACTTC. It specifies CASSQGTSGRTGEQYF. The chain couples TRBV3-1 (or the pseudogene TRBV3-2) to TRBJ2-7; 13 positions agree with TRBD2. The CDR3 length is 16 residues. Germline V gives CDR1 LGHDT, CDR2 YNNKEL (reference sequence). The junction had 6 bases not matched to a gene; V was cut back by 1 base and J by 6 bases.

The CDR3 here is CASRATRGLSYEQYF. CDR3 nucleotide sequence: TGTGCCAGCAGGGCCACCAGGGGGCTCTCCTACGAGCAGTACTTC. The chain has TRBV2 and TRBJ2-7; 8 positions agree with TRBD1. Looked up from germline, CDR1 is SNHLY and CDR2 is FYNNEI. The V gene end was trimmed by 6 bases and the J gene end by 0 bases; junction bases not matched to a gene: 7. This CDR3 comprises 15 residues.

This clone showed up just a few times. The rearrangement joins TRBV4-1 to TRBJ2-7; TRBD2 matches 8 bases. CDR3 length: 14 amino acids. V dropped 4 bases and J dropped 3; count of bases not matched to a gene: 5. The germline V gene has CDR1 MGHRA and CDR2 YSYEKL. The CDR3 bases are TGCGCCAGCAGCCCGCAAGCGGGAGTCTACGAGCAGTACTTC. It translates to CASSPQAGVYEQYF.